This T cell receptor beta chain was observed in a study of T cell repertoires in cytomegalovirus infection. Study-wide context: Recently identified HLA-C-restricted and well-studied HLA-B-restricted CMV epitopes were used. TCR beta signatures that were public indicated CMV infection and matching HLA type. Study conclusions and caveats: HLA-C-restricted TCR beta clonotypes specific for CMV led the ex vivo response. Adding up the frequency of public TCR beta families identified people who carried CMV plus the relevant HLA.

TCRdb independently ran MiXCR on the reads; one entry per CDR3 protein. The sample contains 650,000 to 850,000 distinct CDR3 sequences, almost 30% of which appear only once. This clonotype was seen a few times. As yet, its antigen is unknown. Material: cultured CD8+ T cells from PBMCs, obtained from culture after CMV antigen stimulation. This receptor was identified in a human donor in good health (CMV status not recorded). Some clones in this sample may be carry-over from other donors' samples.

In nucleotides, the CDR3 is TGCAGTGCTGGGGGGCGACTAGCGGGGGTGAGCTCCTACAATGAGCAGTTCTTC. Translating gives CSAGGRLAGVSSYNEQFF. The chain joins TRBV20-1 to TRBJ2-1, with 12 bases lining up with TRBD2. The CDR3 extends over 18 amino acids. CDR1 is DFQATT, CDR2 SNEGSKA, per germline (reference sequence). The trim removed 5 bases at V and 0 bases at J, leaving 11 bases unmatched.